Each of the 14 T cell receptor beta chains below was sequenced from the same sample in a study of blood T cells in healthy people across ages. PCR was performed a second time for about 7 to 11 cycles using a sample-barcoded 5' primer and a J-beta primer mix. Via MiXCR, TCRdb re-called the 5' RACE reads, giving one row per CDR3 protein. The sample records about 1.6 million distinct CDR3 sequences, around 35% being singletons. The sample was blood. These receptors were obtained from a woman aged 25 to 39 in good health.

This clonotype was counted a few times. CDR3 amino acids: CASRRKVGDRAYNEQFF. The CDR3 DNA reads TGTGCCAGCAGGCGAAAGGTGGGGGACAGGGCCTACAATGAGCAGTTCTTC. The chain recombines TRBV7-9 with TRBJ2-1, with 9 bases lining up with TRBD1. CDR3 length: 17 residues. Germline CDR1 is SEHNR and CDR2 is FQNEAQ (reference sequence). Trimming cost V 6 bases and J 2 bases; bases outside gene matches: 11.

This clonotype was detected only a few times. The CDR3 here is CASSSPEGDRNSYEQYF. Here the CDR3 DNA reads TGTGCCAGCAGCTCTCCCGAGGGGGACAGGAACTCCTACGAGCAGTACTTC. The V and J genes are TRBV7-9 and TRBJ2-7; 8 nucleotides match TRBD1. Trimming took 4 bases from V and 0 from J; bases not matched to a gene: 11. The CDR3 consists of 17 residues. Germline CDR1 reads SEHNR; CDR2 reads FQNEAQ (reference sequence).

The chain has TRBV5-1 and TRBJ2-3; the D gene is possibly TRBD1 (5 bases). V gave up 3 bases and J gave up 4 bases, with 15 bases separating them. Germline values: CDR1 SGHRS, CDR2 YFSETQ. The CDR3 covers 15 residues. The chain's CDR3 is CASSSDTTRADTQYF. Written as DNA, the CDR3 is TGCGCCAGCAGCTCTGACACCACCAGGGCAGATACGCAGTATTTT. Full variable domain (missing parts from reference TRBV5-1 and TRBJ2-3): KAGVTQTPRYLIKTRGQQVTLSCSPISGHRSVSWYQQTPGQGLQFLFEYFSETQRNKGNFPGRFSGRQFSNSRSEMNVSTLELGDSALYLCASSSDTTRADTQYFGPGTRLTVL.

The chain combines TRBV20-1 with TRBJ1-5; D is unclear. The V and J ends lost 6 bases and 5 bases respectively, with 20 bases between them. Germline V gives CDR1 DFQATT, CDR2 SNEGSKA (reference sequence). CDR3 size: 15 residues. In DNA form, the CDR3 reads TGCAGTGCAAGCAACCCTGGGCGGGTGGATCAGCCCCAGCATTTT. The encoded protein is CSASNPGRVDQPQHF.

This chain connects TRBV10-3 to TRBJ1-1; TRBD1 matches at 7 bases. The trim removed 2 bases at V and 3 bases at J, leaving 6 bases unmatched. The CDR3 covers 15 residues. Germline CDR1 reads ENHRY; CDR2 reads SYGVKD. The CDR3 DNA follows: TGTGCCATCAGTGAGGGGACAGTTGGCGACACTGAAGCTTTCTTT. Amino acid sequence: CAISEGTVGDTEAFF.

The chain has TRBV9 and TRBJ2-5; no clear D. V was shortened by 0 bases and J by 5 bases, with 8 bases between the two germline ends. The CDR3 runs to 13 residues. Germline V gene sequence: CDR1 SGDLS, CDR2 YYNGEE. CDR3 sequence reads: CASSVAGGETQYF. The CDR3 DNA follows: TGTGCCAGCAGCGTAGCCGGCGGTGAGACCCAGTACTTC.

The sample holds many counts of this clonotype. The V call is TRBV5-1, the J call TRBJ2-1; D is undetermined. Germline-derived CDR1 and CDR2 are SGHRS and YFSETQ. V shed 4 bases and J shed 9 bases, with 8 bases lying between them. The CDR3 extends over 11 amino acids. In DNA, the CDR3 is TGCGCCAGCAGCGTAACGGGTGAGCAGTTCTTC. Its translation: CASSVTGEQFF.

The chain recombines TRBV2 with TRBJ2-7; possibly TRBD2 for D (6 bases). The J call may not be correct, given that the DNA end is closer to TRBJ2-5. The CDR3 runs to 13 residues. In germline, CDR1 is SNHLY, CDR2 FYNNEI. This chain's CDR3 is CASSERLEGTQYF. The CDR3 DNA follows: TGTGCCAGCAGTGAGAGGTTGGAGGGGACCCAGTACTTC.

This clonotype was detected only a few times. V gene TRBV12-3 or TRBV12-4 combines with J gene TRBJ1-1, with unresolved D. Between the trimmed V and J ends, which lost 2 bases and 7 bases, there was a span of 11 bases. This CDR3 has 13 amino acids. This CDR3 is CASSLSGRFEAFF. The CDR3 region has the DNA TGTGCCAGCAGTTTAAGTGGCAGGTTTGAAGCTTTCTTT.

This chain connects TRBV20-1 to TRBJ2-1, with 11 bases fitting TRBD2. This CDR3 region has 18 residues. CDR1 DFQATT and CDR2 SNEGSKA come from the germline V gene (reference sequence). V gave up 0 bases and J gave up 4 bases; unmatched junction bases: 11. The CDR3 nucleotides read TGCAGTGCTAGAGACCAATCCGGACTAGCGGGCCCATACAATGAGCAGTTCTTC. It is translated as CSARDQSGLAGPYNEQFF.

A remark on this clonotype: Its ends do not fully match the called genes, so a read error is possible. This CDR3 is CACRSDRENQETQYF. The CDR3, as DNA: TGTGCCTGCAGATCGGACAGAGAAAACCAAGAGACCCAGTACTTC. The V gene is TRBV2, the J gene TRBJ2-5; tentatively, D is TRBD1 (6 bases). Germline V CDR1 and CDR2: SNHLY, FYNNEI. This CDR3 has 15 residues.

The chain has TRBV9 and TRBJ2-1, with a weak D call TRBD1 (5 bases). Trimming cost V 0 bases and J 8 bases, with 18 bases left between them. The CDR3 loop spans 16 amino acids. Germline V gives CDR1 SGDLS, CDR2 YYNGEE. The CDR3 DNA reads TGTGCCAGCAGCGTAGATCACAGGTACATCTGGGATGAGCAGTTCTTC. Protein: CASSVDHRYIWDEQFF.

V is TRBV10-3 and J is TRBJ2-2; 9 nucleotides line up with TRBD2. The trim removed 6 bases at V and 5 bases at J, leaving 10 bases unmatched. CDR3 length equals 16 residues. Germline CDR1 reads ENHRY; CDR2 reads SYGVKD. The CDR3 nucleotides are TGTGCCATCAGCCAGATGGAACTAGCGGGTACCGGGGAGCTGTTTTTT. As protein: CAISQMELAGTGELFF.

The V call is TRBV5-5, the J call TRBJ2-3; D tentatively reads TRBD1 or TRBD2 (5 bases each). The V end was cut by 7 bases, the J end by 6 bases, with 18 bases between. The CDR3 spans 14 residues. Germline CDR1 SGHKS, CDR2 YYEKEE (reference sequence). CDR3: CASLGVGVRDTQYF. The DNA for the CDR3 is TGTGCCAGCTTGGGGGTCGGTGTAAGGGATACGCAGTATTTT.